A single T cell receptor (beta chain) is shown here with its context. The source of the sample is a study of blood T cell repertoires in COVID-19. In the study overall: The samples span acute and convalescent COVID-19 from the United States, Italy and Spain.

Here immunoSEQ multiplex PCR was the method, and the copy in TCRdb shows in-frame clones only, minus some. The profile covers under 250,000 clones, with almost 85% appearing a single time and about 9.3% taken by the ten largest. The CDR3 spans 14 residues. Germline CDR1 and CDR2: LGHDT and YNNKEL (reference sequence). V dropped 1 base and J dropped 6; count of bases not matched to a gene: 6. The sample consisted of PBMCs or T cells enriched from blood (not recorded which). This sequence joins TRBV3-1 (or the pseudogene TRBV3-2) and TRBJ2-7, with 7 bases matching TRBD1. This TCR was sampled from a woman aged 45-60 years with acute COVID-19. DNA of the CDR3: TGTGCCAGCAGCCAAGGTTTAACAGGGGCCGAGCAGTACTTC. Its protein product is CASSQGLTGAEQYF.